Below, 29 T cell receptor beta chains from the same sample are listed, as sequenced in a study of control samples from healthy donors and cancer patients. The method was immunoSEQ multiplex PCR; TCRdb's version includes in-frame clones alone and lacks a portion of them. Of 100,000 or so clones listed, approximately 90% are singletons. Sequencing input: blood. The receptor set was obtained from a woman younger than 45 in good health.

The chain links TRBV5-1 to TRBJ1-1; perhaps TRBD1 as D (5 bases). This CDR3 contains 15 residues. From germline, CDR1 is SGHRS and CDR2 YFSETQ. V shed 2 bases and J shed 1 base, with 12 bases lying between them. The CDR3 DNA reads as TGCGCCAGCAGCTTTAGCTTGGGACGGAACACTGAAGCTTTCTTT. This sequence encodes CASSFSLGRNTEAFF.

The chain uses TRBV2 and TRBJ1-1, with unresolved D. Germline V gives CDR1 SNHLY, CDR2 FYNNEI. V gave up 10 bases and J gave up 0 bases, with 6 bases separating them. The CDR3 is 11 amino acids. CDR3: CATRMNTEAFF. The CDR3 region has the DNA TGTGCCACCAGGATGAACACTGAAGCTTTCTTT. The variable domain in full, completed from reference TRBV2 and TRBJ1-1, reads EPEVTQTPSHQVTQMGQEVILRCVPISNHLYFYWYRQILGQKVEFLVSFYNNEISEKSEIFDDQFSVERPDGSNFTLKIRSTKLEDSAMYFCATRMNTEAFFGQGTRLTVV.

This clone was observed a few times. The chain is built from TRBV21-1 and TRBJ2-7; TRBD1 is taken as the D call from the table, unchecked against the DNA. TRBV21-1 is tagged as a pseudogene. There are 13 residues in the CDR3. CDR3 DNA: TGTGCCAGCAGCAAAGACAAAACCTACGAGCAGTACTTC. Translating gives CASSKDKTYEQYF.

V is TRBV6-5 and J is TRBJ1-2; no clear D gene. The germline V gene encodes CDR1 MNHEY and CDR2 SVGAGI. V was shortened by 8 bases and J by 5 bases, with 12 bases between the two germline ends. The CDR3 contains 12 residues. CDR3 in amino acids: CASSIRGYGYTF. The CDR3 DNA sequence: TGTGCCAGCTCCATAAGAGGGTATGGCTACACCTTC.

The J gene is TRBJ2-3, the V gene TRBV7-9, with 8 bases matching TRBD2. With V trimmed by 4 bases and J by 2 bases, 8 bases remained unmatched. This CDR3 is built from 16 residues. Germline CDR1 and CDR2: SEHNR and FQNEAQ (reference sequence). The CDR3 sequence is CASSSGAGGPTDTQYF. The CDR3 region has the DNA TGTGCCAGCAGCTCGGGCGCGGGGGGACCCACAGATACGCAGTATTTT. The entire variable domain, with the rest obtained from reference TRBV7-9 and TRBJ2-3, is as follows: DTGVSQNPRHKITKRGQNVTFRCDPISEHNRLYWYRQTLGQGPEFLTYFQNEAQLEKSRLLSDRFSAERPKGSFSTLEIQRTEQGDSAMYLCASSSGAGGPTDTQYFGPGTRLTVL.

This chain joins TRBV6-1 and TRBJ2-7; 8 bases align to TRBD2. The germline V gene has CDR1 MNHNS and CDR2 SASEGT. This CDR3 contains 13 residues. Trimming cost V 3 bases and J 11 bases; bases outside gene matches: 9. The CDR3 loop reads CASSDLGGGFEYF. The CDR3 DNA reads as TGTGCCAGCAGTGACCTCGGGGGGGGCTTTGAGTACTTC.

The gene calls are TRBV24-1 and TRBJ1-2; possibly TRBD1 for D (5 bases). This CDR3 comprises 12 residues. Germline-derived CDR1 and CDR2 are KGHDR and SFDVKD. Trimming took off 10 bases at V and 8 bases at J, with 16 bases between the two ends. CDR3 in DNA: TGTGCCACAGGGAGGGATGACAGCGGCTACACCTTC. Its translation is CATGRDDSGYTF.

The genes are TRBV6-1 and TRBJ1-4; 7 bases are a match to TRBD1. V lost 4 bases and J lost 6; bases outside the gene matches: 11. Germline CDR1 is MNHNS and CDR2 is SASEGT. The CDR3 extends over 16 amino acids. CDR3 amino acids: CASSGPVRGLDEKLFF. The CDR3 region has the DNA TGTGCCAGCAGTGGGCCTGTGAGGGGGCTAGATGAAAAACTGTTTTTT.

The chain links TRBV19 to TRBJ1-5; possibly TRBD1 for D (6 bases). Germline V gene lookup returns CDR1 LNHDA and CDR2 SQIVND (reference sequence). The CDR3 spans 15 residues. The germline V and J ends were trimmed by 8 bases and 4 bases, with 18 bases remaining between them. The CDR3 loop reads CASLPDRKLNQPQHF. The CDR3, as DNA: TGTGCCAGTCTCCCCGACAGGAAACTGAATCAGCCCCAGCATTTT. Combining the CDR3 with reference TRBV19 and TRBJ1-5 gives the whole variable domain DGGITQSPKYLFRKEGQNVTLSCEQNLNHDAMYWYRQDPGQGLRLIYYSQIVNDFQKGDIAEGYSVSREKKESFPLTVTSAQKNPTAFYLCASLPDRKLNQPQHFGDGTRLSIL.

The V gene is TRBV3-1 (or the pseudogene TRBV3-2), the J gene TRBJ1-1, with unresolved D. With 1 base removed from V and 0 bases from J, the gap between germline ends came to 9 bases. Per germline, CDR1 LGHDT and CDR2 YNNKEL (reference sequence). This CDR3 has 15 amino acids. CDR3 protein: CASSQGVGLNTEAFF. The CDR3 DNA reads as TGTGCCAGCAGCCAAGGTGTCGGTTTGAACACTGAAGCTTTCTTT.

This rearrangement joins TRBV3-1 (or the pseudogene TRBV3-2) to TRBJ1-1, with D uncertain. CDR1 and CDR2 from the germline V gene are LGHDT and YNNKEL (reference sequence). The CDR3 totals 12 residues. Trimming cost V 7 bases and J 0 bases, with 6 bases left between them. CDR3 in DNA: TGTGCCAGCATGAGTCTGAACACTGAAGCTTTCTTT. It specifies CASMSLNTEAFF.

This chain links TRBV3-1 (or the pseudogene TRBV3-2) with TRBJ1-2, with TRBD1 matching over 8 bases. V was clipped by 3 bases and J by 8 bases; unmatched bases: 11. CDR3 size: 15 residues. Germline V gene data show CDR1 as LGHDT and CDR2 as YNNKEL (reference sequence). The CDR3 protein is CASSQATGGRYGYTF. The CDR3 nucleotides read TGTGCCAGCAGCCAGGCCACAGGGGGAAGATACGGCTACACCTTC.

A word on this clone: A junction boundary mismatches the germline segment, possibly from a read error. The chain couples TRBV2 to TRBJ2-2; 7 positions match TRBD2. This CDR3 spans 13 amino acids. Germline V lookup: CDR1 SNHLY, CDR2 FYNNEI. The CDR3: CASSEGRGGQLFF. In nucleotides, the CDR3 is TGTGCCAGCAGTGAGGGGAGGGGCGGGCAGCTGTTTTTT.

This rearrangement joins TRBV3-1 (or the pseudogene TRBV3-2) to TRBJ2-1, with 9 nucleotides matching TRBD1. CDR1 LGHDT and CDR2 YNNKEL come from the germline V gene (reference sequence). The CDR3 totals 14 residues. The J segment lost 7 bases and the V segment lost 4 bases, leaving 5 bases of the junction unmatched. The CDR3 here is CASSLLDRGNEQFF. CDR3 DNA: TGTGCCAGCAGCCTTTTGGACAGGGGTAATGAGCAGTTCTTC.

The chain couples TRBV5-1 to TRBJ1-3, with TRBD1 identical over 8 bases. The CDR3 runs to 15 residues. After removal of 4 bases from V and 4 bases from J, the junction contained 7 bases not matched to a gene. CDR1 SGHRS and CDR2 YFSETQ come from the germline V gene. CDR3: CASSASTGEGNTIYF. The CDR3 nucleotides read TGCGCCAGCAGCGCCTCGACAGGGGAGGGAAACACCATATATTTT.

As DNA, the CDR3 is TGTGCCAGCAGCGCCCTGAACAGGGGGAATTCACCCCTCCACTTT. Protein product: CASSALNRGNSPLHF. V usage is TRBV9 and J usage is TRBJ1-6, with 8 bases identical to TRBD1. In germline, CDR1 is SGDLS, CDR2 YYNGEE. With V trimmed by 3 bases and J by 7 bases, 6 bases remained unmatched. The CDR3 spans 15 residues.

The chain joins TRBV7-9 to TRBJ1-1; D ambiguous. The V gene's germline CDR1 is SEHNR and CDR2 FQNEAQ (reference sequence). V was cut by 5 bases and J by 1 base, with 8 bases left in between. This CDR3 comprises 13 residues. CDR3 nucleotides: TGTGCCAGCAGCCTCCTAGAGAACACTGAAGCTTTCTTT. Translated, it gives CASSLLENTEAFF.

This rearrangement joins TRBV11-1 to TRBJ1-1; 12 nucleotides agree with TRBD1. Germline CDR1 SGHAT, CDR2 FQDESV (reference sequence). The V gene end was trimmed by 1 base and the J gene end by 4 bases; junction bases not matched to a gene: 4. There are 16 residues in the CDR3. CDR3 sequence: CASSLGDRGLVTEAFF. The CDR3 DNA reads as TGTGCCAGCAGCTTAGGGGACAGGGGGCTTGTCACTGAAGCTTTCTTT.

The J gene is TRBJ1-2, the V gene TRBV9, with D tentatively TRBD1 (6 bases). Germline lookup yields CDR1 SGDLS and CDR2 YYNGEE. The V end was cut by 0 bases, the J end by 8 bases, with 11 bases between. The CDR3 spans 13 residues. The DNA of the CDR3 is TGTGCCAGCAGCGTAGCGGCAGGGGAAGGCTACACCTTC. It yields the protein CASSVAAGEGYTF.

This clone was observed a single time. V usage is TRBV2 and J usage is TRBJ1-1; D uncertain. The V gene's germline CDR1 is SNHLY and CDR2 FYNNEI. V gave up 2 bases and J gave up 0 bases, with 7 bases separating them. The CDR3 has 14 amino acids. The CDR3 region is CASSERSVNTEAFF. The DNA of the CDR3 is TGTGCCAGCAGTGAACGTTCAGTGAACACTGAAGCTTTCTTT.

This sequence joins TRBV13 and TRBJ2-1; D gene ambiguous. V was cut by 5 bases and J by 3 bases, with 20 bases left in between. Per germline, CDR1 PRHDT and CDR2 FYEKMQ (reference sequence). The CDR3 consists of 17 residues. CDR3 residues: CASSPKLVGKYYNEQFF. In DNA form, the CDR3 reads TGTGCCAGCAGCCCCAAGCTAGTAGGGAAATACTACAATGAGCAGTTCTTC.

V and J are TRBV18 and TRBJ1-1, with D tentatively TRBD1 (6 bases). Germline CDR1 reads KGHSH; CDR2 reads LQKENI. This CDR3 is built from 16 residues. Trimming cost V 5 bases and J 0 bases, with 16 bases left between them. The CDR3 sequence is CASSRTGNHMNTEAFF. Written as DNA, the CDR3 is TGTGCCAGCTCAAGAACAGGGAACCATATGAACACTGAAGCTTTCTTT.

The genes are TRBV19 and TRBJ2-3; 9 bases fit TRBD2. V shed 6 bases and J 4 bases; nucleotides not matched to a gene: 11. Germline V gene data show CDR1 as LNHDA and CDR2 as SQIVND (reference sequence). This CDR3 comprises 16 residues. The CDR3 reads CASSSPAGGISDTQYF. CDR3 DNA sequence: TGTGCCAGTAGCTCCCCAGCGGGGGGTATATCAGATACGCAGTATTTT.

This chain connects TRBV6-4 to TRBJ1-3; D gene ambiguous. The germline V gene encodes CDR1 MRHNA and CDR2 SNTAGT. The CDR3 contains 14 residues. Trimming left V 5 bases short and J 4 bases short, with 12 bases between. CDR3 nucleotide sequence: TGTGCCAGCAGTCCTGAAGCTAGGGGAAACACCATATATTTT. It yields the protein CASSPEARGNTIYF.

The CDR3 DNA reads TGTGCCAGCAGCTTTCTAAGGGAAACCTACGAGCAGTACTTC. Amino acids: CASSFLRETYEQYF. The chain couples TRBV7-9 to TRBJ2-7; no clear D. CDR3 size: 14 residues. V was clipped by 3 bases and J by 2 bases, with 11 bases between them. Germline CDR1 SEHNR, CDR2 FQNEAQ (reference sequence).

V is TRBV13 and J is TRBJ1-2; D not certain. The germline V and J ends were trimmed by 3 bases and 2 bases, with 7 bases remaining between them. CDR3 size: 13 residues. The germline CDR1 and CDR2 sequences are PRHDT and FYEKMQ (reference sequence). CDR3 bases: TGTGCCAGCAGCTTGCAGCAGAACTATGGCTACACCTTC. It is translated as CASSLQQNYGYTF.

The rearrangement uses TRBV7-3 and TRBJ1-3; D is uncertain. The V and J ends lost 1 base and 1 base respectively, with 11 bases between them. Germline CDR1 and CDR2: SGHTA and FQGTGA. The CDR3 extends over 16 amino acids. CDR3 sequence: CASSLSRRGSGNTIYF. The CDR3 DNA sequence: TGTGCCAGCAGCTTAAGTAGACGGGGATCTGGAAACACCATATATTTT.

The V call is TRBV28, the J call TRBJ1-3; D is possibly TRBD1 (5 bases). Between the trimmed V and J ends, which lost 5 bases and 4 bases, there was a span of 12 bases. The CDR3 contains 14 residues. The germline CDR1 and CDR2 sequences are MDHEN and SYDVKM. Here the CDR3 DNA reads TGTGCCAGCAGTGGGGGTCCCCGGGGAAACACCATATATTTT. This encodes CASSGGPRGNTIYF.

The V and J genes are TRBV5-5 and TRBJ1-6; a weak D match, TRBD1 (5 bases). The germline V and J ends were trimmed by 0 bases and 3 bases, with 10 bases remaining between them. The germline V gene encodes CDR1 SGHKS and CDR2 YYEKEE (reference sequence). This CDR3 contains 16 residues. The chain's CDR3 is CASSLAGSYYNSPLHF. The CDR3 DNA is TGTGCCAGCAGCTTGGCAGGGAGCTACTATAATTCACCCCTCCACTTT.